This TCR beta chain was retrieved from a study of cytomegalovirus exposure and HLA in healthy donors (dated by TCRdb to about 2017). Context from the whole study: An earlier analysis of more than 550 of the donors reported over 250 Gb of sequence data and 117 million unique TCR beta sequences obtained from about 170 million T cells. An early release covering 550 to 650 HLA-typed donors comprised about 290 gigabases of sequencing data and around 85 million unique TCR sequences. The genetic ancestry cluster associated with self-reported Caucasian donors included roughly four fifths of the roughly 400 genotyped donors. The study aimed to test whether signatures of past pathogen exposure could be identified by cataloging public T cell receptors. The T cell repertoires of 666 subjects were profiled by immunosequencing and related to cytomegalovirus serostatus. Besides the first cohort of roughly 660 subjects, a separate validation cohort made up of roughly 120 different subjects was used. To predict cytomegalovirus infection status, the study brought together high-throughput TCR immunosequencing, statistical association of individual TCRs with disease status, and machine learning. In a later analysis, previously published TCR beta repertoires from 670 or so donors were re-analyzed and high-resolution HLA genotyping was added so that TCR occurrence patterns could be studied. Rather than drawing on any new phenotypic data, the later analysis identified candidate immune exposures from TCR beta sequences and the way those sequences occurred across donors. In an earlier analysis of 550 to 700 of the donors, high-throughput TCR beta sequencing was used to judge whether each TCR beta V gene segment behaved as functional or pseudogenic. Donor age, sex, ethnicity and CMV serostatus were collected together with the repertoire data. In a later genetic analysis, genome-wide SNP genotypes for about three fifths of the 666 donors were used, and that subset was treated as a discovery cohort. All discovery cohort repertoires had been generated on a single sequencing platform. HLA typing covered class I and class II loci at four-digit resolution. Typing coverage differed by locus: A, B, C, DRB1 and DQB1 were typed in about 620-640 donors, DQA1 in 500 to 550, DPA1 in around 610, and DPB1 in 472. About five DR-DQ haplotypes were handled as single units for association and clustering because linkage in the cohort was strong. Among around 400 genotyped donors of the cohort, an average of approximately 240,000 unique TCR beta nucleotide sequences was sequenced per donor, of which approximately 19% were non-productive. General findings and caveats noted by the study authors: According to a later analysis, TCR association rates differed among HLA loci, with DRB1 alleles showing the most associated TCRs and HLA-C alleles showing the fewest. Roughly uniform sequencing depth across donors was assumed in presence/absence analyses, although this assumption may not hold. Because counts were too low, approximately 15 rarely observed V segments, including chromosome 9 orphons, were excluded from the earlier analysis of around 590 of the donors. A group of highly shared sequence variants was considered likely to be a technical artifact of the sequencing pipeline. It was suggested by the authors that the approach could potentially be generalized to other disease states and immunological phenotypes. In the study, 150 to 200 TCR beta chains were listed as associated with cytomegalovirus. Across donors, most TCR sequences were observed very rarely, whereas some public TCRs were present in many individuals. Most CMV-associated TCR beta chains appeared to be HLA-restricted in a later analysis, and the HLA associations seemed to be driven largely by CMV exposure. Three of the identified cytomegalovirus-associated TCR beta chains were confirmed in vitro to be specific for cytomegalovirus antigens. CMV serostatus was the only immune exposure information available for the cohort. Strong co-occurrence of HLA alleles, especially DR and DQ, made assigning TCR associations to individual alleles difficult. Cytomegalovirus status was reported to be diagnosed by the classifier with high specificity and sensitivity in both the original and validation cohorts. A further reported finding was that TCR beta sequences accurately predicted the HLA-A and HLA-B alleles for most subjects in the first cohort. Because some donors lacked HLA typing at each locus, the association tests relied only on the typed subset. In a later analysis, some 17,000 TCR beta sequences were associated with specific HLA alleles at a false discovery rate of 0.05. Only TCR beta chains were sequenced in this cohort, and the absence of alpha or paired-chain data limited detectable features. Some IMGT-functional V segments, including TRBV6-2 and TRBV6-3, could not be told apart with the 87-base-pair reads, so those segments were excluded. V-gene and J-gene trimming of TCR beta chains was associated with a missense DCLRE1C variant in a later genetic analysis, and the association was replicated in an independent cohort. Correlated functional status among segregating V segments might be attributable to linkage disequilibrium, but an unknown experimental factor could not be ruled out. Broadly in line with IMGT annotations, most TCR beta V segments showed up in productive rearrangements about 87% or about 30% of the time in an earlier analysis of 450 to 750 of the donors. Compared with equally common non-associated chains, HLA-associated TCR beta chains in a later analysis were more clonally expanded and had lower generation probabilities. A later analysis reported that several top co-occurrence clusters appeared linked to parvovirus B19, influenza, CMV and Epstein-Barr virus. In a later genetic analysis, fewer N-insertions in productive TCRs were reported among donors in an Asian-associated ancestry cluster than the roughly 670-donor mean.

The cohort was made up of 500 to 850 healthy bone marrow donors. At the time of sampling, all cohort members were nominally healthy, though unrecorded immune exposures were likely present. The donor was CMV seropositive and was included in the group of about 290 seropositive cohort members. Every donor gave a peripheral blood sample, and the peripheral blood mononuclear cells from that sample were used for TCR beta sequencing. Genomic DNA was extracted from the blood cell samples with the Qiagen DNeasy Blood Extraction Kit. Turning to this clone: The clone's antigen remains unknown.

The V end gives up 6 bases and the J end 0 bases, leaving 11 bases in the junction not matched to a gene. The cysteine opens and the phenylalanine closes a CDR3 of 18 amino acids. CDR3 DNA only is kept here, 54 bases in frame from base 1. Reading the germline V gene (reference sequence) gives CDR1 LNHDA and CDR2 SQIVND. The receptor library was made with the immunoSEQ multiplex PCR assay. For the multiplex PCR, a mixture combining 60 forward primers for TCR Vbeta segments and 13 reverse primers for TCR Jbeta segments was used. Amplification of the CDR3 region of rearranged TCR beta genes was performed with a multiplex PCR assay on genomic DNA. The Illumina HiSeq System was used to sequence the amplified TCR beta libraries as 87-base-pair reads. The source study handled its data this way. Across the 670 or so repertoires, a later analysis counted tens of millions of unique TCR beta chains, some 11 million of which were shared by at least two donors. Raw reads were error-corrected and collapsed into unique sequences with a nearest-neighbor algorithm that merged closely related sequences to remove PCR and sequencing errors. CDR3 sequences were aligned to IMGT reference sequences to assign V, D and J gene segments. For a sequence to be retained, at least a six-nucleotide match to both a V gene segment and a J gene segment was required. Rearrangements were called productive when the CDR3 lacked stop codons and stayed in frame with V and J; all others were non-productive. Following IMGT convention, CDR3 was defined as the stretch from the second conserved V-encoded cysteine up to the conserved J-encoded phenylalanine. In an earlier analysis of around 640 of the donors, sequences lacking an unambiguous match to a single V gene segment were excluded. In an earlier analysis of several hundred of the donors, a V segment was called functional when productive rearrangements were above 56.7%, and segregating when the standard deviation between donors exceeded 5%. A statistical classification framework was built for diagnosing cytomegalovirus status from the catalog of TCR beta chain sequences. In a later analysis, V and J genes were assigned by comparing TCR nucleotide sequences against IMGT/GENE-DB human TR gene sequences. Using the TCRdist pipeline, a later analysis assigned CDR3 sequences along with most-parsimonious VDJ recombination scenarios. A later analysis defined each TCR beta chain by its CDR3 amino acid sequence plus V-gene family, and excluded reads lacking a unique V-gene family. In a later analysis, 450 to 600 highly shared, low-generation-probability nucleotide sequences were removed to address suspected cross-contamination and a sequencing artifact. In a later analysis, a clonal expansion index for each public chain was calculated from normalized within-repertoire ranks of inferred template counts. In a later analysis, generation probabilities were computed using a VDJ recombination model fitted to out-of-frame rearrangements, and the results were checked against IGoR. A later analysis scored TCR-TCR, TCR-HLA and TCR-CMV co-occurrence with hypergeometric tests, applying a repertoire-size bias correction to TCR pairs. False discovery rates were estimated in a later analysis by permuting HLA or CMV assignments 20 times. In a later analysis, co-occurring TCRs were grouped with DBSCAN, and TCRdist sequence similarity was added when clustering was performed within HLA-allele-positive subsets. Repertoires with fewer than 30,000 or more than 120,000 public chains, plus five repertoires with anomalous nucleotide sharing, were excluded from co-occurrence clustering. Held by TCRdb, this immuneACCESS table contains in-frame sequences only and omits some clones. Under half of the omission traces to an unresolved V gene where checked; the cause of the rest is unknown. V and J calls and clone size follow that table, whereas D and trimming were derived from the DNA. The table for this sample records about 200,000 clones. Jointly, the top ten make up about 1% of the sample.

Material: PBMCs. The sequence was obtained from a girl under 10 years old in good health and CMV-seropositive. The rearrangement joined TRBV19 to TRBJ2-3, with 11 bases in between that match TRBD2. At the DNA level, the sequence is TGTGCCAGTAGGAGGGTGGCTAGCGGGAGGAGGAGCACAGATACGCAGTATTTT. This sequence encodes CASRRVASGRRSTDTQYF.